This TCR beta chain was recorded in a study of T cells after posttransplantation cyclophosphamide. General study findings and limits: Later post-transplant blood repertoires were often dominated by donor CD8+ memory clones. Recipient CMV seropositivity and CMV reactivation strongly tracked TRB clonality.

The repertoire was sequenced with immunoSEQ multiplex PCR; TCRdb's copy has only in-frame clones and lacks some. The sample has some 34,000 clones, around 80% seen once. On this clone itself: What it binds is not known.

Busulfan-fludarabine conditioning, marrow transplant, and cyclophosphamide on days +3 and +4 were administered. The input for sequencing was CD4+ T cells sorted from blood, taken 1903 days after a stem cell transplant with posttransplant cyclophosphamide. This clonotype was obtained from a female patient aged 40-50 years who received an allogeneic stem cell transplant from a related donor, was CMV-positive, and had no GVHD. The graft donor may be the source of some T cells.

CDR3 in amino acids: CASRRLEKAFF. In DNA, the CDR3 is TGTGCCAGCAGACGACTTGAAAAAGCTTTCTTT. The rearrangement links TRBV6-5 to TRBJ1-1; the D is unclear. The CDR3 is made up of 11 amino acids. Deletions cut 6 bases from V and 9 bases from J, with 11 bases between. Germline assignment: CDR1 MNHEY and CDR2 SVGAGI.